Shown below are 22 T cell receptor beta chains from a single sample sequenced in a study of graft-versus-host responses after intestinal transplantation. TCRdb's copy holds only in-frame clones and misses some; the assay was immunoSEQ multiplex PCR. The sample consists of some 76,000 clones, roughly 84% of them appearing once. No antigen has been assigned to these receptors. Here the sequenced sample was unstimulated CD8+ T cells sorted from spleen or lymph node cells, taken before transplant. The receptors shown here come from a human donor who was the organ donor for an intestinal transplant.

The DNA for the CDR3 is TGTGCCAGCAGCTCCGTCGGGAACCACACAGATACGCAGTATTTT. As protein: CASSSVGNHTDTQYF. The V call is TRBV7-3, the J call TRBJ2-3, with D tentatively TRBD2 (5 bases). The CDR3 runs to 15 residues. Trimming removed 4 bases from V and 2 bases from J, with 13 bases in between. Germline V lookup: CDR1 SGHTA, CDR2 FQGTGA. The full variable domain, with the rest looked up from reference TRBV7-3 and TRBJ2-3, is GAGVSQTPSNKVTEKGKYVELRCDPISGHTALYWYRQSLGQGPEFLIYFQGTGAADDSGLPNDRFFAVRPEGSVSTLKIQRTERGDSAVYLCASSSVGNHTDTQYFGPGTRLTVL.

The chain couples TRBV4-2 to TRBJ2-2, with TRBD2 matching over 10 bases. The ends lost 4 bases at V and 4 bases at J; junction bases unmatched: 6. The CDR3 contains 16 residues. Germline-derived CDR1 and CDR2 are LGHNA and YNFKEQ. DNA for the CDR3: TGTGCCAGCAGCCCACCGGGACTAGCGTCCACCGGGGAGCTGTTTTTT. Translation gives CASSPPGLASTGELFF.

The chain uses TRBV15 and TRBJ2-1; perhaps TRBD1 as D (6 bases). The germline gives CDR1 LNHNV, CDR2 YYDKDF (reference sequence). The CDR3 has 15 residues. V lost 3 bases to trimming and J lost 2 bases, with 11 bases between them. CDR3 sequence (DNA): TGTGCCACCAGCAGTTCGGCAGGGGCCTACAATGAGCAGTTCTTC. It specifies CATSSSAGAYNEQFF.

This clone came up once. The rearrangement uses TRBV7-3 and TRBJ2-1, with TRBD2 matching 13 bases. J gave up 9 bases and V 5 bases, and 7 bases lay outside the gene matches. Germline CDR1 reads SGHTA; CDR2 reads FQGTGA. This CDR3 has 15 amino acids. The CDR3 here is CASSLTSGGPGEQFF. CDR3 sequence (DNA): TGTGCCAGCAGCCTGACTAGCGGGGGGCCAGGTGAGCAGTTCTTC.

This clone was seen just once. V gene TRBV29-1 combines with J gene TRBJ1-1; 7 positions agree with TRBD1. Germline values: CDR1 SQVTM, CDR2 ANQGSEA. The length of the CDR3 is 13 residues. The V and J ends lost 6 bases and 4 bases, in that order; junction bases with no gene match: 8. The CDR3 nucleotides are TGCAGCGTCGAACAGGGGTATTCCACTGAAGCTTTCTTT. Translating gives CSVEQGYSTEAFF.

DNA for the CDR3: TGTGCCAGTTTGAGGACAGATACGCAGTATTTT. Its translation: CASLRTDTQYF. The chain employs TRBV7-9 and TRBJ2-3; D gene unclear. CDR1 is SEHNR and CDR2 is FQNEAQ in the germline V gene (reference sequence). This CDR3 is 11 amino acids long. With 9 bases removed from V and 3 bases from J, the gap between germline ends came to 7 bases.

The rearrangement links TRBV7-9 to TRBJ2-7; D unclear. Between the trimmed V and J ends, which lost 7 bases and 0 bases, there was a span of 16 bases. In germline, CDR1 is SEHNR, CDR2 FQNEAQ (reference sequence). The CDR3 has 15 amino acids. The CDR3: CASTPQVSSSYEQYF. CDR3 DNA: TGTGCCAGCACCCCCCAGGTATCGAGCTCCTACGAGCAGTACTTC. The variable domain in full, with the rest retrieved from reference TRBV7-9 and TRBJ2-7, is DTGVSQNPRHKITKRGQNVTFRCDPISEHNRLYWYRQTLGQGPEFLTYFQNEAQLEKSRLLSDRFSAERPKGSFSTLEIQRTEQGDSAMYLCASTPQVSSSYEQYFGPGTRLTVT.

This clone occurred once. The V gene is TRBV5-1, the J gene TRBJ2-5; a possible D gene is TRBD2 (6 bases). The V gene lost 1 base and the J gene lost 4 bases, with 23 bases spanning the gap. CDR3 length equals 18 residues. Germline loops: CDR1 SGHRS, CDR2 YFSETQ. CDR3 sequence (DNA): TGCGCCAGCAGCTTGCCTACCCGACTCGGGAGTCAAGGAGAGACCCAGTACTTC. As protein: CASSLPTRLGSQGETQYF.

V is TRBV6-5 and J is TRBJ2-7; TRBD1 aligns across 8 bases. Germline assignment: CDR1 MNHEY and CDR2 SVGAGI. V shed 5 bases, J shed 3 bases, and the junction held 6 bases outside the gene matches. This CDR3 has 14 residues. The CDR3, as DNA: TGTGCCAGCAGTCAGACAGGGGCCATCTACGAGCAGTACTTC. This sequence encodes CASSQTGAIYEQYF.

The genes are TRBV28 and TRBJ1-5; 10 bases agree with TRBD1. The J segment lost 6 bases and the V segment lost 5 bases, leaving 4 bases of the junction unmatched. Germline values: CDR1 MDHEN, CDR2 SYDVKM. The CDR3 totals 14 residues. Here the CDR3 DNA reads TGTGCCAGCAGTATGACAGGGGGCAGTCAGCCCCAGCATTTT. Its translation: CASSMTGGSQPQHF.

The rearrangement uses TRBV10-2 and TRBJ1-2; possible D gene TRBD1, 5 bases. Germline V gives CDR1 WSHSY, CDR2 SAAADI. V shed 7 bases and J shed 4 bases, with 13 bases lying between them. The CDR3 has 13 residues. The CDR3 DNA is TGCGCCAGCACCGAAGGTGACAGCTATGGCTACACCTTC. The encoded protein is CASTEGDSYGYTF.

This clone has a single count. The V call is TRBV5-6, the J call TRBJ2-5, with TRBD1 identical over 10 bases. This CDR3 is 16 amino acids long. Germline CDR1 and CDR2: SGHDT and YYEEEE. The ends lost 1 base at V and 5 bases at J; junction bases unmatched: 8. The CDR3 coding sequence is TGTGCCAGCAGCTTGAAAGGGACAGGGGTACGCGAGACCCAGTACTTC. Protein product: CASSLKGTGVRETQYF. The variable domain in full, with the rest retrieved from reference TRBV5-6 and TRBJ2-5, is DAGVTQSPTHLIKTRGQQVTLRCSPKSGHDTVSWYQQALGQGPQFIFQYYEEEERQRGNFPDRFSGHQFPNYSSELNVNALLLGDSALYLCASSLKGTGVRETQYFGPGTRLLVL.

V is TRBV7-9 and J is TRBJ2-7; 7 bases are shared with TRBD1. Trimming at V came to 6 bases and at J to 3 bases, leaving 8 bases not matched to a gene. The CDR3 has 14 residues. CDR1 SEHNR and CDR2 FQNEAQ come from the germline V gene (reference sequence). CDR3 sequence (DNA): TGTGCCAGCAGACCAACAGGGGACCACTACGAGCAGTACTTC. As protein: CASRPTGDHYEQYF.

V gene TRBV27 combines with J gene TRBJ2-7, with D maybe TRBD2 (7 bases). CDR1 and CDR2 (germline): MNHEY, SMNVEV (reference sequence). Trimming stripped 2 bases from V and 2 bases from J, with 10 bases between. The CDR3 contains 14 residues. CDR3: CASSLAGATYEQYF. The CDR3 bases are TGTGCCAGCAGTTTAGCGGGGGCAACCTACGAGCAGTACTTC.

The chain has TRBV7-9 and TRBJ2-3; unclear D gene. Germline assignment: CDR1 SEHNR and CDR2 FQNEAQ (reference sequence). Deletions cut 5 bases from V and 3 bases from J, with 15 bases between. This CDR3 is built from 15 residues. CDR3 nucleotide sequence: TGTGCCAGCAGCCCAGACGCCATAGTAACAGATACGCAGTATTTT. As protein: CASSPDAIVTDTQYF.

The chain uses TRBV9 and TRBJ2-1; 10 nucleotides align to TRBD2. V dropped 0 bases and J dropped 8; count of bases not matched to a gene: 5. CDR1 is SGDLS and CDR2 is YYNGEE in the germline V gene. The CDR3 loop spans 15 amino acids. CDR3 in amino acids: CASSVALAGGDEQFF. For the CDR3, the DNA is TGTGCCAGCAGCGTAGCATTAGCGGGGGGCGATGAGCAGTTCTTC.

This clone was recorded once. The gene calls are TRBV7-8 and TRBJ2-1; TRBD2 matches at 10 bases. The CDR3 is 17 amino acids. V was clipped by 4 bases and J by 0 bases; unmatched bases: 6. Looked up from germline, CDR1 is SGHVS and CDR2 is FQNEAQ. The CDR3 DNA is TGTGCCAGCAGCTCATGGACTAGCGGAAGCTCCTACAATGAGCAGTTCTTC. Its translation is CASSSWTSGSSYNEQFF.

This clone has a single count. The chain recombines TRBV10-1 with TRBJ1-1; perhaps TRBD1 as D (6 bases). V shed 6 bases and J shed 6 bases, with 14 bases lying between them. This CDR3 region has 13 residues. CDR1 is WNHNN and CDR2 is SYGVQD in the germline V gene (reference sequence). The CDR3 DNA reads as TGCGCCAGCAGCCTAGGGGGTTTCGCTGAAGCTTTCTTT. Amino acid sequence: CASSLGGFAEAFF.

This clone was picked up one time. V and J are TRBV5-1 and TRBJ2-7; the D gene is possibly TRBD1 (5 bases). The germline V gene encodes CDR1 SGHRS and CDR2 YFSETQ. The V and J ends lost 1 base and 4 bases respectively, with 6 bases between them. CDR3 length equals 12 residues. The CDR3 is CASSLNRYEQYF. The CDR3 nucleotides are TGCGCCAGCAGCTTGAACAGGTACGAGCAGTACTTC.

The V call is TRBV6-6, the J call TRBJ2-3; D not certain. The CDR3 extends over 11 amino acids. Germline lookup yields CDR1 MNHNY and CDR2 SVGAGI (reference sequence). V lost 6 bases and J 7 bases, leaving 8 bases between the germline ends. The CDR3: CASRSPYTQYF. CDR3 sequence (DNA): TGTGCCAGCAGGTCCCCCTATACGCAGTATTTT.

The chain carries TRBV29-1 and TRBJ2-6; no clear D gene. Germline CDR1 and CDR2: SQVTM and ANQGSEA. Between the trimmed V and J ends, which lost 0 bases and 0 bases, there was a span of 9 bases. The CDR3 loop spans 16 amino acids. The CDR3 here is CSVEDLPNSGANVLTF. CDR3 nucleotide sequence: TGCAGCGTTGAAGATCTGCCAAACTCTGGGGCCAACGTCCTGACTTTC.

There are a few counts of this clone. The rearrangement links TRBV28 to TRBJ2-4, with D possibly being TRBD2 (5 bases). The V gene's germline CDR1 is MDHEN and CDR2 SYDVKM. There are 17 residues in the CDR3. V was shortened by 3 bases and J by 0 bases, with 15 bases between the two germline ends. The CDR3: CASSFHDGGLAKNIQYF. The CDR3 nucleotides read TGTGCCAGCAGTTTCCACGACGGAGGCCTAGCCAAAAACATTCAGTACTTC.